This T cell receptor (beta chain) was sequenced in a study of cytomegalovirus exposure and HLA in healthy donors. Turning to the study itself: Sequencing of about 179 million T cells in an earlier analysis found some 100 million unique TCR beta sequences.

13 Jbeta primers and 60 Vbeta primers were used for the PCR. TCRdb's copy holds only in-frame clones and misses some; the assay was immunoSEQ multiplex PCR. Of more than 80,000 clones detected, over 70% appear once; the ten largest clones hold roughly 1.2%. Findings and caveats of the study: The authors later linked a missense DCLRE1C variant to TCR beta V- and J-gene trimming. Both high specificity and high sensitivity reportedly marked the classifier's diagnosis of cytomegalovirus status. Later analysis identified several of the most significant clusters that appeared linked to common viral pathogens.

For this clone: The antigen is not known.

This clonotype was obtained from a girl aged 2-9 years in good health and CMV-seropositive. The sequenced sample was PBMCs.

DNA for the CDR3: TGTGCCAGCAGCGTAGACGGCGGGACTAGCACAGATACGCAGTATTTT. Amino acids: CASSVDGGTSTDTQYF. The chain joins TRBV9 to TRBJ2-3; a weak D match, TRBD2 (6 bases). The CDR3 runs 16 residues. Germline CDR1 SGDLS, CDR2 YYNGEE. Trimming shortened V by 0 bases and J by 0 bases, and 11 bases separated the two germline ends.